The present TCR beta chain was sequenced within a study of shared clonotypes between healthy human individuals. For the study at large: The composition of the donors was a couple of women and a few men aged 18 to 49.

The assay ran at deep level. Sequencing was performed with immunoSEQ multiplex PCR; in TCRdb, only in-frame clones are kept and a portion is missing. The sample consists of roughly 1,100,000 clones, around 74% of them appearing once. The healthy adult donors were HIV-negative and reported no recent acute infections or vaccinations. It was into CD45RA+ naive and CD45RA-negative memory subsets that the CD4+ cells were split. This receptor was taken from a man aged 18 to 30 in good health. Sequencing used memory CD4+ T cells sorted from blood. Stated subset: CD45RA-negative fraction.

The CDR3 sequence: CASSSWTSRLYNEQFF. CDR3 bases: TGTGCCAGCAGCTCCTGGACTTCCCGCCTCTACAATGAGCAGTTCTTC. The V call is TRBV7-2, the J call TRBJ2-1, with a possible D match to TRBD2 (5 bases). The V gene lost 4 bases and the J gene lost 3 bases, with 16 bases spanning the gap. CDR3 size: 16 residues. Germline V CDR1 and CDR2: SGHTA, FQGNSA.